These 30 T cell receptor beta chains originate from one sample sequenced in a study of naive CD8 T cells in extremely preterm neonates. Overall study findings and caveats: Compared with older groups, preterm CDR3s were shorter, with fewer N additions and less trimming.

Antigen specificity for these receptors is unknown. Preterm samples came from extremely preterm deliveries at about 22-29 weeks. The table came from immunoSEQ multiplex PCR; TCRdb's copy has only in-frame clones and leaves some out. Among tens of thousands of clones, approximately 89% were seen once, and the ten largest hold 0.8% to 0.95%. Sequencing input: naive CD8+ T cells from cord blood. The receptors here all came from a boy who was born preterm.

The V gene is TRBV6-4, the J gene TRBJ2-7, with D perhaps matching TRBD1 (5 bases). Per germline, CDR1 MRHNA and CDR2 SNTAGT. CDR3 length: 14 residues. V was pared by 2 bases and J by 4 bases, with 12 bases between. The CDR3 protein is CASSDKGPPYEQYF. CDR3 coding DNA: TGTGCCAGCAGTGACAAGGGGCCACCATACGAGCAGTACTTC.

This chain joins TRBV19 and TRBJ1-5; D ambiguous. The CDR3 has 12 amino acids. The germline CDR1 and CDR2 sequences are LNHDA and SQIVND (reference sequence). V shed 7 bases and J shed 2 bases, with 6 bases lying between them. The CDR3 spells CASKSGNQPQHF. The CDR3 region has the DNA TGTGCCAGTAAATCTGGCAATCAGCCCCAGCATTTT.

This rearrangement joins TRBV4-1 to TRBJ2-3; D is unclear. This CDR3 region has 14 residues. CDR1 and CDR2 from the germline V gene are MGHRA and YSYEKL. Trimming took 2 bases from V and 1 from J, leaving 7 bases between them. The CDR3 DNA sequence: TGCGCCAGCAGCCAATATGGGGGCACAGATACGCAGTATTTT. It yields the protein CASSQYGGTDTQYF.

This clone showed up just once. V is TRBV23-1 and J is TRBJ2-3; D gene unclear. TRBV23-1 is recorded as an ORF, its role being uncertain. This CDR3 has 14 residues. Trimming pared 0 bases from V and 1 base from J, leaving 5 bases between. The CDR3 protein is CASSQSQGTDTQYF. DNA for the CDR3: TGCGCCAGCAGTCAATCCCAGGGCACAGATACGCAGTATTTT.

This chain's CDR3 is CASSYSGGYGYTF. CDR3 bases: TGTGCCAGCAGTTACTCAGGGGGCTATGGCTACACCTTC. The V call is TRBV6-6, the J call TRBJ1-2; D may be TRBD1 (6 bases). CDR1 is MNHNY and CDR2 is SVGAGI in the germline V gene (reference sequence). V dropped 0 bases and J dropped 4 bases, with 6 bases sitting between them. CDR3 size: 13 residues.

The CDR3 here is CASSPQGNQPQHF. The CDR3 DNA sequence: TGTGCCAGCAGCCCCCAGGGCAATCAGCCCCAGCATTTT. The chain links TRBV7-9 to TRBJ1-5, with D unresolved. The V gene's germline CDR1 is SEHNR and CDR2 FQNEAQ (reference sequence). The V gene lost 5 bases and the J gene lost 2 bases, with 7 bases spanning the gap. The CDR3 extends over 13 amino acids.

CDR3 coding DNA: TGTGCCAGCAGCTCCATCCAAGAGACCCAGTACTTC. Amino acids: CASSSIQETQYF. The chain carries TRBV7-9 and TRBJ2-5; D is undetermined. Germline V lookup: CDR1 SEHNR, CDR2 FQNEAQ (reference sequence). This CDR3 comprises 12 residues. The V end lost 4 bases, the J end lost 1 base, and 4 bases lay between the germline ends.

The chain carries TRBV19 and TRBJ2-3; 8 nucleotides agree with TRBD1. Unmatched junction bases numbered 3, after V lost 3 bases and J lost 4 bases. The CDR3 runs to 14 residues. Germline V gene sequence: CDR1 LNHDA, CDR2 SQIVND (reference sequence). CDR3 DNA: TGTGCCAGTAGTATGGAGACAGGGGCAGATACGCAGTATTTT. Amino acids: CASSMETGADTQYF.

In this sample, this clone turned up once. Here the CDR3 reads CASSLDSGGAEQYF. CDR3 DNA sequence: TGTGCCAGCAGCTTAGATAGCGGGGGGGCCGAGCAGTACTTC. The chain has TRBV11-2 and TRBJ2-7; TRBD2 matches 11 bases. CDR1 is SGHAT, CDR2 FQNNGV, per germline. Trimming at V came to 0 bases and at J to 6 bases, leaving 1 base not matched to a gene. The CDR3 consists of 14 residues.

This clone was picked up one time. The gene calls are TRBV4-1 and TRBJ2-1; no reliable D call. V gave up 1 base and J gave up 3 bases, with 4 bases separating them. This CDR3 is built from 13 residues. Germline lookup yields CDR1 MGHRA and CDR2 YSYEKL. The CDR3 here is CASSQANYNEQFF. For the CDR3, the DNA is TGCGCCAGCAGCCAAGCTAACTACAATGAGCAGTTCTTC.

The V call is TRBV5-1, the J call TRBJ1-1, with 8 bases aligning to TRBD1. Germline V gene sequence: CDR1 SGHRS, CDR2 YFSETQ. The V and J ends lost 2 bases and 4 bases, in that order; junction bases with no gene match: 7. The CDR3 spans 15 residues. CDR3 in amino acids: CASSLMLTGGTEAFF. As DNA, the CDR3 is TGCGCCAGCAGCTTAATGCTAACAGGGGGCACTGAAGCTTTCTTT.

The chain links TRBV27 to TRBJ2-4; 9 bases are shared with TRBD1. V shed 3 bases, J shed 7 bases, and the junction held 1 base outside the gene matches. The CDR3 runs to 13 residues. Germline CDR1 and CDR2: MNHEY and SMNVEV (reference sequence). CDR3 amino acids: CASSFDRGNIQYF. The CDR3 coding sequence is TGTGCCAGCAGTTTTGACAGGGGGAACATTCAGTACTTC.

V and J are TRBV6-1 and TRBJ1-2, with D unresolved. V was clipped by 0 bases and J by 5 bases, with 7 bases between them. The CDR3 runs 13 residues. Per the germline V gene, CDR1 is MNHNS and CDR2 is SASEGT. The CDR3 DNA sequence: TGTGCCAGCAGTGAAGCATCCGTTTATGGCTACACCTTC. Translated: CASSEASVYGYTF.

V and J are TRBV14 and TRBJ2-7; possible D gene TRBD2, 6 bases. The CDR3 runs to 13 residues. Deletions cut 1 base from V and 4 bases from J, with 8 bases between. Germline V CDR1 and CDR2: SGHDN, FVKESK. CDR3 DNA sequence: TGTGCCAGCAGCCAAGTTGCGGGGTACGAGCAGTACTTC. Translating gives CASSQVAGYEQYF.

CDR3 coding DNA: TGCGCCAGCAGTGAGTCAGCAAATCAGCCCCAGCATTTT. Protein sequence: CASSESANQPQHF. The gene calls are TRBV10-2 and TRBJ1-5; D is unresolved. The CDR3 loop spans 13 amino acids. Germline V CDR1 and CDR2: WSHSY, SAAADI. The V end lost 0 bases, the J end lost 4 bases, and 4 bases lay between the germline ends.

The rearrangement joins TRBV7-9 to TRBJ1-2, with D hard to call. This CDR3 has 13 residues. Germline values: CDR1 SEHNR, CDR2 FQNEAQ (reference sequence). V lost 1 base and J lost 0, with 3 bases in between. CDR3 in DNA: TGTGCCAGCAGCTTAGACACTAACTATGGCTACACCTTC. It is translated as CASSLDTNYGYTF.

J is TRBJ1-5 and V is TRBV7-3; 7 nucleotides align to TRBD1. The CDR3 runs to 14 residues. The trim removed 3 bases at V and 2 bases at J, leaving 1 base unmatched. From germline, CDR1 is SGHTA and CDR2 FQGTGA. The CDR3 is CASSFGQGNQPQHF. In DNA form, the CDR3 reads TGTGCCAGCAGCTTTGGACAGGGCAATCAGCCCCAGCATTTT.

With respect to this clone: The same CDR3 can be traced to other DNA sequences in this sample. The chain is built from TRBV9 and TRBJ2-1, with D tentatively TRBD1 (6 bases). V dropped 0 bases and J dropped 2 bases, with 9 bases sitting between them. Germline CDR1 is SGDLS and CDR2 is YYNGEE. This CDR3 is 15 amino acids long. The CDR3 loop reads CASSVAGGPYNEQFF. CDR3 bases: TGTGCCAGCAGCGTAGCTGGGGGCCCCTACAATGAGCAGTTCTTC.

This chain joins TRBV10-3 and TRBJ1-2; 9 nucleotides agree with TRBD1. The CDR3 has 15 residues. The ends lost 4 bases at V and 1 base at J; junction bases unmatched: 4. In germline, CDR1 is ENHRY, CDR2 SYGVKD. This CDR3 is CAISGTGGFNYGYTF. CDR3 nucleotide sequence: TGTGCCATCAGTGGAACAGGGGGCTTTAACTATGGCTACACCTTC.

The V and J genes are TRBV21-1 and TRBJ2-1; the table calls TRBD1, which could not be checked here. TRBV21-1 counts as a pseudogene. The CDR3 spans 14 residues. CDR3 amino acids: CASSKQGAYNEQFF. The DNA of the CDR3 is TGTGCCAGCAGCAAACAGGGGGCCTACAATGAGCAGTTCTTC.

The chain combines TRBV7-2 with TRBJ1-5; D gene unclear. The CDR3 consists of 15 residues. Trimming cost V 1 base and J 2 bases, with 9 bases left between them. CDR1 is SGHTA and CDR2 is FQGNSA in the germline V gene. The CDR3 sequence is CASSLGMAGNQPQHF. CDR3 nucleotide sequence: TGTGCCAGCAGCTTAGGGATGGCAGGCAATCAGCCCCAGCATTTT.

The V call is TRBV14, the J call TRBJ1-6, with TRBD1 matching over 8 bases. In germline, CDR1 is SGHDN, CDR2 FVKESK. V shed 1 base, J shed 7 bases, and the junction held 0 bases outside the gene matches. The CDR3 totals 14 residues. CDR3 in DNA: TGTGCCAGCAGCCAAGGACAGGGGAATTCACCCCTCCACTTT. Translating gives CASSQGQGNSPLHF.

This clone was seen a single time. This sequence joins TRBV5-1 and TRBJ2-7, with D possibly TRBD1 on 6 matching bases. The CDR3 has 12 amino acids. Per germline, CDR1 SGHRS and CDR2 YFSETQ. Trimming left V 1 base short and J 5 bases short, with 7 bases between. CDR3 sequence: CASSLTGNEQYF. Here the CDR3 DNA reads TGCGCCAGCAGCTTGACAGGGAACGAGCAGTACTTC.

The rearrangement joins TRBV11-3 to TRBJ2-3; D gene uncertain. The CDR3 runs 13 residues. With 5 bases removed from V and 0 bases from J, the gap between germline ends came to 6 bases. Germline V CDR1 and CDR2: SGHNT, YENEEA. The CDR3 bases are TGTGCCAGCAGCGCCTCTAGCACAGATACGCAGTATTTT. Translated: CASSASSTDTQYF.

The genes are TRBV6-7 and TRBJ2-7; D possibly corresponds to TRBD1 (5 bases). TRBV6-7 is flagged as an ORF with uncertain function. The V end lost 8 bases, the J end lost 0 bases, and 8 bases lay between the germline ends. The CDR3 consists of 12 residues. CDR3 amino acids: CASRDSSYEQYF. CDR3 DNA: TGTGCCAGCCGAGACAGCTCCTACGAGCAGTACTTC.

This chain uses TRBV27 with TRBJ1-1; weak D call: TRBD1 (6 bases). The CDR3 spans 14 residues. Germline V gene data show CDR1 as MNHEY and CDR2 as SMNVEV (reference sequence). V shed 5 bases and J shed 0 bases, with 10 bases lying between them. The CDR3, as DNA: TGTGCCAGCAGTCCGCGGGGGCTGAACACTGAAGCTTTCTTT. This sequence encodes CASSPRGLNTEAFF.

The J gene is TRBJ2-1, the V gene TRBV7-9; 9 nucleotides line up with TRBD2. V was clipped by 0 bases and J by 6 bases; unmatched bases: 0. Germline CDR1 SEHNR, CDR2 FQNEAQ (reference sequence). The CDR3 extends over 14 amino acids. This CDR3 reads CASSLASGGNEQFF. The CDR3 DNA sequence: TGTGCCAGCAGCTTAGCTAGCGGGGGCAATGAGCAGTTCTTC. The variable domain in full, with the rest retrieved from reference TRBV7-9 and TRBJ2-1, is DTGVSQNPRHKITKRGQNVTFRCDPISEHNRLYWYRQTLGQGPEFLTYFQNEAQLEKSRLLSDRFSAERPKGSFSTLEIQRTEQGDSAMYLCASSLASGGNEQFFGPGTRLTVL.

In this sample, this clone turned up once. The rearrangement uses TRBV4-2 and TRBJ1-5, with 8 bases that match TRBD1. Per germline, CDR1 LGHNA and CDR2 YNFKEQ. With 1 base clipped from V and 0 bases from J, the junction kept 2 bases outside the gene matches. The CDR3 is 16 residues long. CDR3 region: CASSQAQGASNQPQHF. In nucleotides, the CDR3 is TGTGCCAGCAGCCAAGCCCAGGGGGCTAGCAATCAGCCCCAGCATTTT.

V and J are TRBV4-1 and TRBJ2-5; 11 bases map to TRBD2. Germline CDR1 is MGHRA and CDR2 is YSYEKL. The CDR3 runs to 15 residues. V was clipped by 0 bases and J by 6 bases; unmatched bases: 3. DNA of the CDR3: TGCGCCAGCAGCCAAGATAGCGGGGGGGCCAAGACCCAGTACTTC. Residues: CASSQDSGGAKTQYF.

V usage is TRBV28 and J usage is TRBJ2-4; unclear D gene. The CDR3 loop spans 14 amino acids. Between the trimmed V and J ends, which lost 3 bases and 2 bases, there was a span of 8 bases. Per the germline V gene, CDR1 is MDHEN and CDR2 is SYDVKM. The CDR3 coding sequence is TGTGCCAGCAGTTTCCCTGGTCCCAAAAACATTCAGTACTTC. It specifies CASSFPGPKNIQYF.